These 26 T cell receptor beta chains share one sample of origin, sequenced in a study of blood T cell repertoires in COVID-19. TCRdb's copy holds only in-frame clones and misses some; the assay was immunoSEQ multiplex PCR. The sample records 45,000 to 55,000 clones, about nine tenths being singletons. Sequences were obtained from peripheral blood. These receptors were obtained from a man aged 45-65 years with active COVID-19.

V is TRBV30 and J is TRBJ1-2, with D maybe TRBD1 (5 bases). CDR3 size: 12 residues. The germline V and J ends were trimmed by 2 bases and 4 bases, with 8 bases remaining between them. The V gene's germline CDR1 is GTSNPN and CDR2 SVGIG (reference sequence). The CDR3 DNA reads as TGTGCCTGGAGTCCCGGGGGCTATGGCTACACCTTC. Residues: CAWSPGGYGYTF.

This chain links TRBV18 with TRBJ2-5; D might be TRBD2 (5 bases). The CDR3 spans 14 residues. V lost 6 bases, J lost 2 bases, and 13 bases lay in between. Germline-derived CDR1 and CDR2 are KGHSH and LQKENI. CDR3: CASSLGSGQETQYF. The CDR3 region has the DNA TGTGCCAGCTCCCTCGGCAGCGGTCAAGAGACCCAGTACTTC.

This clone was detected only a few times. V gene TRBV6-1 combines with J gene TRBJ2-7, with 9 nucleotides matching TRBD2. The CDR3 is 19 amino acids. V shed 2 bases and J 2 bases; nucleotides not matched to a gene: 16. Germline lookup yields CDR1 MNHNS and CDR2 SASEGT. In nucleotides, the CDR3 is TGTGCCAGCAGTGAATCTGGGGTGAGCGCTAGCGGGGATACCTACGAGCAGTACTTC. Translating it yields CASSESGVSASGDTYEQYF.

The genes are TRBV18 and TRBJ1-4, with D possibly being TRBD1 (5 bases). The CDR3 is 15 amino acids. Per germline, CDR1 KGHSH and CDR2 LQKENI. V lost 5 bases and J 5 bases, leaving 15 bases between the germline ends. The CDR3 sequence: CASSLNQGLNEKLFF. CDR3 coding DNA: TGTGCCAGCTCATTAAACCAGGGATTAAATGAAAAACTGTTTTTT.

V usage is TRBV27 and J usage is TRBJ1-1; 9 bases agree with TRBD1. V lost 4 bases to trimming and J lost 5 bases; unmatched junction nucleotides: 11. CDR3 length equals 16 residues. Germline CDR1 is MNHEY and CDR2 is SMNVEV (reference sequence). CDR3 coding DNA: TGTGCCAGCAGTTCACTAAAACAGGGGGCTTTAACTGAAGCTTTCTTT. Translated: CASSSLKQGALTEAFF.

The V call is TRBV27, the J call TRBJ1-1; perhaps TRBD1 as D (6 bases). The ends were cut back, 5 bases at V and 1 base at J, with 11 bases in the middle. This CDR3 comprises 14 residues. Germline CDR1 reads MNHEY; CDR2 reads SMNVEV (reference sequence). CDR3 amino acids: CASSVGGANTEAFF. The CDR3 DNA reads TGTGCCAGCAGTGTCGGGGGGGCGAACACTGAAGCTTTCTTT.

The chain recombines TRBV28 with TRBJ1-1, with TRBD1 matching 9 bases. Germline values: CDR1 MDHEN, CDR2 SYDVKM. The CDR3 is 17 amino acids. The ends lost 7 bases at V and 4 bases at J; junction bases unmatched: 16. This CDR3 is CASTTKFPDRGGTEAFF. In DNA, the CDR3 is TGTGCCAGCACCACCAAATTCCCGGACAGGGGAGGCACTGAAGCTTTCTTT.

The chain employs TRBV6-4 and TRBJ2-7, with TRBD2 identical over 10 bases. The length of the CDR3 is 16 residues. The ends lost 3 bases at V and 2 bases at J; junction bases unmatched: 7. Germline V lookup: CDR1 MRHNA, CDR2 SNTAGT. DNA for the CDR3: TGTGCCAGCAGTGAGGGAATAGCGGGAGGCCCCTACGAGCAGTACTTC. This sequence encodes CASSEGIAGGPYEQYF.

Here the CDR3 reads CASSYPSGASYEQYF. Written as DNA, the CDR3 is TGTGCCAGCAGTTATCCTAGCGGAGCTTCCTACGAGCAGTACTTC. The V call is TRBV7-8, the J call TRBJ2-7; 7 bases are a match to TRBD2. The J segment lost 1 base and the V segment lost 6 bases, leaving 9 bases of the junction unmatched. CDR3 size: 15 residues. Per the germline V gene, CDR1 is SGHVS and CDR2 is FQNEAQ. The full variable domain, with the rest looked up from reference TRBV7-8 and TRBJ2-7, is GAGVSQSPRYKVAKRGQDVALRCDPISGHVSLFWYQQALGQGPEFLTYFQNEAQLDKSGLPSDRFFAERPEGSVSTLKIQRTQQEDSAVYLCASSYPSGASYEQYFGPGTRLTVT.

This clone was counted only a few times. CDR3 DNA: TGTGCCAGCAGCGCAACGAGGGGGTCCTACGAGCAGTACTTC. Its protein product is CASSATRGSYEQYF. The chain recombines TRBV7-2 with TRBJ2-7, with D perhaps TRBD1 (6 bases). Trimming pared 5 bases from V and 1 base from J, leaving 12 bases between. Germline values: CDR1 SGHTA, CDR2 FQGNSA. The CDR3 has 14 residues.

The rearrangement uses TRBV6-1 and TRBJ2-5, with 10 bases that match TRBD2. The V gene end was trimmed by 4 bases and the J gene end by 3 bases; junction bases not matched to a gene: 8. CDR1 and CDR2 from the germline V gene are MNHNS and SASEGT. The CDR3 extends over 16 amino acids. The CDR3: CASSVISGGWEETQYF. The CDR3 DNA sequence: TGTGCCAGCAGTGTCATTAGCGGGGGGTGGGAAGAGACCCAGTACTTC.

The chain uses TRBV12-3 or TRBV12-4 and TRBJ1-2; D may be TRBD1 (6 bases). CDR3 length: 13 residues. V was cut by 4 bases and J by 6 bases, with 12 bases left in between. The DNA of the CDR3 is TGTGCCAGCAGTTACGGACAGCGCCATGGCTACACCTTC. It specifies CASSYGQRHGYTF.

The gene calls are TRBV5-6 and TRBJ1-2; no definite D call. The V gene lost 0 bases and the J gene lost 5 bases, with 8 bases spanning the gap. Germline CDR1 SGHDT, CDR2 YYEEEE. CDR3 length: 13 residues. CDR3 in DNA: TGTGCCAGCAGCTTGGGAATCGGTTATGGCTACACCTTC. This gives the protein CASSLGIGYGYTF.

CDR3 DNA sequence: TGCGCCAGCAGCTTAGGGACTAGTGGTCCAGAGACCCAGTACTTC. It translates to CASSLGTSGPETQYF. The chain is built from TRBV5-1 and TRBJ2-5; 8 nucleotides agree with TRBD2. After removal of 2 bases from V and 4 bases from J, the junction contained 7 bases not matched to a gene. CDR1 is SGHRS, CDR2 YFSETQ, per germline. The CDR3 has 15 residues.

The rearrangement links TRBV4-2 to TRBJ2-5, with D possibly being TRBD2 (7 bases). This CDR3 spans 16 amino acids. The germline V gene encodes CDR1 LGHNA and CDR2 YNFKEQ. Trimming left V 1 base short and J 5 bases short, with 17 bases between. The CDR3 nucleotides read TGTGCCAGCAGCCAAGGAGGGGGGGGCCTTAAGGAGACCCAGTACTTC. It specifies CASSQGGGGLKETQYF.

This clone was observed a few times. The CDR3 bases are TGCGCCAGCAGCCAACCCCGCCCGGGGGGCTCTGGAAACACCATATATTTT. Its protein is CASSQPRPGGSGNTIYF. The rearrangement joins TRBV4-1 to TRBJ1-3, with TRBD1 as a possible D gene (5 bases). Germline values: CDR1 MGHRA, CDR2 YSYEKL. There are 17 residues in the CDR3. Trimming shortened V by 2 bases and J by 0 bases, and 14 bases separated the two germline ends.

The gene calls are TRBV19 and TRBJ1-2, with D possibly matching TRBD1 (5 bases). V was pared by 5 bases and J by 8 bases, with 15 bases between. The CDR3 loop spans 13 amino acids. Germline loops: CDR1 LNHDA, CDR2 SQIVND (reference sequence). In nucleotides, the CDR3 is TGTGCCAGTAGTGTGGGGGAGGCGGTCGGCTACACCTTC. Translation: CASSVGEAVGYTF.

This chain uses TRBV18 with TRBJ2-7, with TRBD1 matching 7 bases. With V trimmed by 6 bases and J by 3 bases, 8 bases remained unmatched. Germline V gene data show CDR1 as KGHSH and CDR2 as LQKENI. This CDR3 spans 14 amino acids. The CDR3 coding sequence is TGTGCCAGCTCGCAGGGACAGATTATCTACGAGCAGTACTTC. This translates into CASSQGQIIYEQYF.

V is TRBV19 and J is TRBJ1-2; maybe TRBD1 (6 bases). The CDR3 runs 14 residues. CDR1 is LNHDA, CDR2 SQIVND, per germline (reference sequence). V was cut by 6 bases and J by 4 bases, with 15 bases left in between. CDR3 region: CASSDGQPLYGYTF. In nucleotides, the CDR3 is TGTGCCAGTAGCGATGGACAGCCCCTCTATGGCTACACCTTC. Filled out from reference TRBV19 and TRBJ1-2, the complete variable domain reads DGGITQSPKYLFRKEGQNVTLSCEQNLNHDAMYWYRQDPGQGLRLIYYSQIVNDFQKGDIAEGYSVSREKKESFPLTVTSAQKNPTAFYLCASSDGQPLYGYTFGSGTRLTVV.

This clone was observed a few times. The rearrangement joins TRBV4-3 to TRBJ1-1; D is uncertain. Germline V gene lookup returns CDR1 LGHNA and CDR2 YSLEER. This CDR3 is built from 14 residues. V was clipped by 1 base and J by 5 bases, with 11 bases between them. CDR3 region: CASSQVWRGTEAFF. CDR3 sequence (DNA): TGCGCCAGCAGCCAAGTGTGGCGAGGGACTGAAGCTTTCTTT.

The CDR3 nucleotides are TGCGCCAGCAGCTTGGAGGGACAAGGCTACACCTTC. This encodes CASSLEGQGYTF. The chain links TRBV5-1 to TRBJ1-2, with D maybe TRBD1 (6 bases). The CDR3 length is 12 residues. V was pared by 0 bases and J by 8 bases, with 8 bases between. Germline values: CDR1 SGHRS, CDR2 YFSETQ.

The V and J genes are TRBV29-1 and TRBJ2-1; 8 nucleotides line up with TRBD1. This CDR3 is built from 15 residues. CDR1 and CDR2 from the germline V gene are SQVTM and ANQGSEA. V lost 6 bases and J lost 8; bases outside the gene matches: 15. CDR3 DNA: TGCAGCGTATACGACAGGGGCCCTCCCGTCGATGAGCAGTTCTTC. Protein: CSVYDRGPPVDEQFF.

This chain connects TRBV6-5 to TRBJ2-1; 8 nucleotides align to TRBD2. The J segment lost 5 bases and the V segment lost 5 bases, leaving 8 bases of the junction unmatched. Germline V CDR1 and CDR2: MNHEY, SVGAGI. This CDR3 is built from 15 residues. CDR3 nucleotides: TGTGCCAGCAGTAGCCTAGCGGGCGGTAACAATGAGCAGTTCTTC. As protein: CASSSLAGGNNEQFF.

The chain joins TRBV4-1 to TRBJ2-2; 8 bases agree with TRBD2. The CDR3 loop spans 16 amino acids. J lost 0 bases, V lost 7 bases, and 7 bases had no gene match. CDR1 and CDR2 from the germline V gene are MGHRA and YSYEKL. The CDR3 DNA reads TGCGCCAGCACCCGTGGCGGGGGGACGAACACCGGGGAGCTGTTTTTT. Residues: CASTRGGGTNTGELFF.

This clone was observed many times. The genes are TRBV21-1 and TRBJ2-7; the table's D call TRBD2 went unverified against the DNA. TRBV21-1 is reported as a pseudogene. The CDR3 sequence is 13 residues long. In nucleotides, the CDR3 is TGTGCCAGCAGCAAAGAAGAGGATCACGAGCAGTACTTC. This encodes CASSKEEDHEQYF.

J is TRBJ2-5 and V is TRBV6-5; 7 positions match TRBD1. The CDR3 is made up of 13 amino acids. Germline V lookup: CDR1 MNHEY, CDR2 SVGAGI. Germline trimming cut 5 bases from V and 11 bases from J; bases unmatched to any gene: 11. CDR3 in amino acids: CASSPEFPTGQYF. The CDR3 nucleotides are TGTGCCAGCAGTCCTGAATTCCCGACAGGGCAGTACTTC.